These T cell receptor beta chains were read from a single sample in a study of blood T cell repertoires in COVID-19. Using immunoSEQ multiplex PCR, the repertoire was profiled, and TCRdb retains in-frame clones only, with some absent. The sample consists of roughly 220,000 clones, 84% of them appearing once. Sequencing was done on a sample of peripheral blood. The receptors were gathered from a woman aged 55-69 years with acute or convalescent COVID-19. CDR3s include the opening cysteine and the closing phenylalanine or tryptophan. D genes are given only for firm matches. Size tells how often a clone was seen (once, few, many) or the class of an expanded clone, and some rows leave it out.

cdr3_nt cdr3_aa j_call d_call v_call clone_size
TGTGCCAGCAGCGTAGTCCCGGGTCCGGACACTGAAGCTTTCTTT CASSVVPGPDTEAFF TRBJ1-1 - TRBV9 -
TGTGCCAGCAGCTCGATGAGGTACAATGAGCAGTTCTTC CASSSMRYNEQFF TRBJ2-1 - TRBV5-8 -
TGTGCCAGCAGCTTGGGTTTGCGGGGGGCGTCCTACGAGCAGTACTTC CASSLGLRGASYEQYF TRBJ2-7 TRBD2 TRBV7-6 once
TGTGCCAGCTCACACCTCGGTGGGGGCGACTCTGGAAACACCATATATTTT CASSHLGGGDSGNTIYF TRBJ1-3 - TRBV18 once
TGTGCCAGCAGGCGTCTGACTAGCCGCAATGAGCAGTTCTTC CASRRLTSRNEQFF TRBJ2-1 TRBD2 TRBV6-5 -
TGTGCCAGCAGCGTAGTTGGTCGGGACCAAGAGACCCAGTACTTC CASSVVGRDQETQYF TRBJ2-5 - TRBV9 -
TGTGCCAGCAGTTTAGGGCGGGGCTCCTACAATGAGCAGTTCTTC CASSLGRGSYNEQFF TRBJ2-1 - TRBV27 -
TGTGCCAGCAGACCGACAGGGTCCGATGAGCAGTTCTTC CASRPTGSDEQFF TRBJ2-1 TRBD1 TRBV2 -
TGTGCCAGCAGCCCGGCGGGTGGCGAGCAGTACTTC CASSPAGGEQYF TRBJ2-7 - TRBV14 -
TGTGCCAGCAGCTCGGGGGGGCGCTCTGGAAACACCATATATTTT CASSSGGRSGNTIYF TRBJ1-3 - TRBV3-1/TRBV3-2 -
TGCGCCAGCAGCCAAGATGGAGCGGGGGGCCGAGAGACCCAGTACTTC CASSQDGAGGRETQYF TRBJ2-5 TRBD2 TRBV4-1 -